The 20 T cell receptor beta chains given below trace back to one sample, sequenced in a study of graft-versus-host responses after intestinal transplantation. TCRdb keeps only in-frame clones here, not all; method: immunoSEQ multiplex PCR. The repertoire holds around 19,000 clones, with roughly 37% as singletons. The sequenced sample was alloreactive CD4+ T cells from a mixed lymphocyte reaction culture, obtained before intestinal transplant. Subset in this sample: CFSE-low proliferating T cells sorted from roughly six-day pre-transplant mixed lymphocyte reaction (GvH or HvG direction). The receptors originated from a human patient who received an intestinal transplant.

Only a few counts were recorded for this clone. The V and J genes are TRBV5-3 and TRBJ2-1; TRBD1 matches 10 bases. TRBV5-3 carries the ORF label, with uncertain function. V gave up 4 bases and J gave up 7 bases; unmatched junction bases: 20. The CDR3 is made up of 19 amino acids. CDR3 sequence: CARSKHGTGALLLRNEQFF. The CDR3 region has the DNA TGTGCCAGAAGCAAACACGGGACAGGGGCCCTTTTATTGAGGAATGAGCAGTTCTTC.

The chain recombines TRBV7-2 with TRBJ2-7, with 8 bases lining up with TRBD2. The V gene end was trimmed by 1 base and the J gene end by 3 bases; junction bases not matched to a gene: 11. Germline loops: CDR1 SGHTA, CDR2 FQGNSA. The CDR3 is made up of 17 amino acids. This CDR3 reads CASSLVLGRGVFYEQYF. For the CDR3, the DNA is TGTGCCAGCAGCTTAGTCTTAGGGCGGGGGGTTTTCTACGAGCAGTACTTC.

This chain connects TRBV2 to TRBJ1-2; 7 bases align to TRBD1. Per germline, CDR1 SNHLY and CDR2 FYNNEI. The CDR3 sequence is 14 residues long. Unmatched junction bases numbered 6, after V lost 2 bases and J lost 6 bases. CDR3 in amino acids: CASSERGQTDGYTF. In nucleotides, the CDR3 is TGTGCCAGCAGTGAAAGGGGGCAGACTGATGGCTACACCTTC.

This clone has only a few counts. The chain recombines TRBV6-1 with TRBJ2-5, with 11 bases aligning to TRBD2. From germline, CDR1 is MNHNS and CDR2 SASEGT. This CDR3 spans 17 amino acids. The J segment lost 2 bases and the V segment lost 2 bases, leaving 7 bases of the junction unmatched. The CDR3 DNA follows: TGTGCCAGCAGTGAAATGGGGCTAGCGGGGGGTCAAGAGACCCAGTACTTC. Amino acids: CASSEMGLAGGQETQYF.

V gene TRBV27 combines with J gene TRBJ1-1; possible D gene TRBD1, 6 bases. CDR1 is MNHEY and CDR2 is SMNVEV in the germline V gene (reference sequence). Trimming left V 5 bases short and J 3 bases short, with 19 bases between. The CDR3 runs to 16 residues. CDR3 region: CASSEYRVGLYTEAFF. In DNA, the CDR3 is TGTGCCAGCAGTGAGTACAGGGTGGGCCTGTACACTGAAGCTTTCTTT.

The genes are TRBV21-1 and TRBJ2-1; TRBD2, the D gene given by the table, was not confirmed from the DNA. TRBV21-1 is annotated as a pseudogene. The CDR3 runs 17 residues. The CDR3 region has the DNA TGTGCCAGCAGCAAGAGAAAGCGGGGGGGCAGTCGTAATGAGCAGTTCTTC. This codes for CASSKRKRGGSRNEQFF.

The V and J genes are TRBV9 and TRBJ1-2, with 9 nucleotides matching TRBD1. Germline CDR1 and CDR2: SGDLS and YYNGEE. The CDR3 runs 13 residues. V was pared by 6 bases and J by 4 bases, with 4 bases of the junction left unmatched. The CDR3 nucleotides read TGTGCCAGCAAGGGACAGGGCTTCTATGGCTACACCTTC. Amino acid sequence: CASKGQGFYGYTF.

The chain recombines TRBV19 with TRBJ2-4, with D unresolved. This CDR3 has 13 residues. Looked up from germline, CDR1 is LNHDA and CDR2 is SQIVND (reference sequence). Trimming took off 4 bases at V and 2 bases at J, with 6 bases between the two ends. The CDR3 protein is CASSTSPKNIQYF. The CDR3 nucleotides are TGTGCCAGTAGTACCAGTCCCAAAAACATTCAGTACTTC.

This clone was recorded a few times. The chain combines TRBV19 with TRBJ1-5; TRBD1 matches at 7 bases. After removal of 8 bases from V and 6 bases from J, the junction contained 13 bases not matched to a gene. This CDR3 has 15 residues. Germline V gene lookup returns CDR1 LNHDA and CDR2 SQIVND (reference sequence). The CDR3 here is CASQYRRGRSQPQHF. The CDR3 coding sequence is TGTGCCAGTCAATATAGAAGGGGGCGATCTCAGCCCCAGCATTTT.

This chain connects TRBV19 to TRBJ1-6, with a weak D call TRBD1 (5 bases). There are 15 residues in the CDR3. Germline V lookup: CDR1 LNHDA, CDR2 SQIVND (reference sequence). V was shortened by 3 bases and J by 10 bases, with 16 bases between the two germline ends. CDR3 protein: CASSIAAREGSPLHF. The CDR3 nucleotides read TGTGCCAGTAGTATTGCGGCCAGGGAAGGATCACCCCTCCACTTT.

There are a few counts of this clone. The chain has TRBV27 and TRBJ2-7; D may be TRBD1 (6 bases). CDR1 and CDR2 from the germline V gene are MNHEY and SMNVEV (reference sequence). The CDR3 is 13 residues long. Trimming cost V 4 bases and J 4 bases, with 11 bases left between them. CDR3: CASSSDSYYEQYF. CDR3 nucleotide sequence: TGTGCCAGCAGTTCGGACAGCTATTACGAGCAGTACTTC.

This clone has more than one count but fewer than ten. The chain links TRBV4-1 to TRBJ2-7; D not certain. The CDR3 spans 14 residues. Trimming took 2 bases from V and 0 from J, leaving 8 bases between them. Germline assignment: CDR1 MGHRA and CDR2 YSYEKL. Here the CDR3 reads CASSQFEISYEQYF. The CDR3 DNA reads as TGCGCCAGCAGCCAATTCGAGATCTCCTACGAGCAGTACTTC.

The chain joins TRBV2 to TRBJ2-7, with 8 positions matching TRBD1. Trimming took 5 bases from V and 3 from J; bases not matched to a gene: 6. CDR3 length equals 14 residues. Germline assignment: CDR1 SNHLY and CDR2 FYNNEI. As DNA, the CDR3 is TGTGCCAGCAGTAGTCGACAGGGGTTCTACGAGCAGTACTTC. It encodes CASSSRQGFYEQYF.

This clone has only one observation. The V and J genes are TRBV6-1 and TRBJ2-5, with D possibly matching TRBD2 (6 bases). This CDR3 is built from 13 residues. Germline V lookup: CDR1 MNHNS, CDR2 SASEGT. Trimming pared 5 bases from V and 3 bases from J, leaving 10 bases between. CDR3 loop: CASSSGEEETQYF. For the CDR3, the DNA is TGTGCCAGCAGTTCGGGGGAGGAAGAGACCCAGTACTTC.

V gene TRBV7-9 combines with J gene TRBJ1-3; D is ambiguous. Trimming removed 4 bases from V and 4 bases from J, with 11 bases in between. This CDR3 is built from 14 residues. CDR1 SEHNR and CDR2 FQNEAQ come from the germline V gene (reference sequence). DNA of the CDR3: TGTGCCAGCAGCTCCCCTGTTCGCGGAAACACCATATATTTT. Protein: CASSSPVRGNTIYF.

This clone was seen just once. This chain uses TRBV6-5 with TRBJ2-4; TRBD1 is a possible D gene (5 bases). The CDR3 is 12 amino acids. CDR1 is MNHEY and CDR2 is SVGAGI in the germline V gene. V was pared by 5 bases and J by 6 bases, with 8 bases between. CDR3 protein: CASSDQGNIQYF. CDR3 in DNA: TGTGCCAGCAGTGATCAGGGAAACATTCAGTACTTC.

In this sample, this clone turned up a few times. V usage is TRBV10-3 and J usage is TRBJ2-2, with D perhaps matching TRBD2 (7 bases). Deletions cut 2 bases from V and 4 bases from J, with 14 bases between. The germline V gene has CDR1 ENHRY and CDR2 SYGVKD. The CDR3 runs to 16 residues. The DNA for the CDR3 is TGTGCCATCAGTGAGCGCGGGGGCGCCGGCACCGGGGAGCTGTTTTTT. Amino acid sequence: CAISERGGAGTGELFF.

The chain recombines TRBV29-1 with TRBJ1-1; TRBD1 is a possible D gene (5 bases). This CDR3 is built from 13 residues. Trimming took 7 bases from V and 3 from J, leaving 15 bases between them. In germline, CDR1 is SQVTM, CDR2 ANQGSEA. The CDR3 DNA reads as TGCAGCGGCAGGACACGAGGGGACACTGAAGCTTTCTTT. Its translation: CSGRTRGDTEAFF.

CDR3 in DNA: TGTGCCAGCAGCCAACAGGGCGCTGGGGCCAACGTCCTGACTTTC. Amino acids: CASSQQGAGANVLTF. The rearrangement joins TRBV6-5 to TRBJ2-6, with D maybe TRBD1 (6 bases). The germline V gene encodes CDR1 MNHEY and CDR2 SVGAGI. The CDR3 sequence is 15 residues long. Between the trimmed V and J ends, which lost 6 bases and 2 bases, there was a span of 11 bases.

The rearrangement joins TRBV2 to TRBJ2-4, with a weak D call TRBD2 (6 bases). The CDR3 spans 13 residues. With 8 bases removed from V and 6 bases from J, the gap between germline ends came to 14 bases. Germline CDR1 reads SNHLY; CDR2 reads FYNNEI. CDR3 region: CASGGSGRNIQYF. The CDR3, as DNA: TGTGCCAGCGGAGGGAGTGGCAGAAACATTCAGTACTTC.